A selection of T cell receptor beta chains follows, all from one sample in a study of blood T cell repertoires in COVID-19. Produced via immunoSEQ multiplex PCR; TCRdb's table is partial and in-frame only. The repertoire holds 60,000 to 85,000 clones, with 80% as singletons. Source material: peripheral blood. These receptor sequences come from a human donor in a cohort sampled during active COVID-19. Each CDR3 is given with its conserved first and last residue. The order of the fields is CDR3 protein, CDR3 DNA, J gene, D gene, V gene, clone size. A D gene is named only where the DNA matches it firmly. Some rows have no size entry. The others give once, few or many, or a class for an expanded clone.

CDR3aa: CASSQAAGLNTGELFF
CDR3nt: TGTGCCAGCAGCCAAGCAGCGGGACTGAACACCGGGGAGCTGTTTTTT
j_gene: TRBJ2-2
d_gene: TRBD2
v_gene: TRBV3-1/TRBV3-2
abundance: NA

CDR3aa: CASRTMTENSYEQYF
CDR3nt: TGTGCCAGCAGAACAATGACAGAAAACTCCTACGAGCAGTACTTC
j_gene: TRBJ2-7
d_gene: NA
v_gene: TRBV28
abundance: NA

CDR3aa: CASARRGQGNQPQHF
CDR3nt: TGTGCCAGCGCACGGCGGGGGCAGGGCAATCAGCCCCAGCATTTT
j_gene: TRBJ1-5
d_gene: NA
v_gene: TRBV2
abundance: few

CDR3aa: CASRRGEQFF
CDR3nt: TGTGCCAGCCGGCGGGGTGAGCAGTTCTTC
j_gene: TRBJ2-1
d_gene: NA
v_gene: TRBV6-5
abundance: few

CDR3aa: CASSPPRQRSSYNEQFF
CDR3nt: TGTGCCAGCTCACCACCAAGACAGAGGAGCTCCTACAATGAGCAGTTCTTC
j_gene: TRBJ2-1
d_gene: NA
v_gene: TRBV18
abundance: NA

CDR3aa: CASSLSENTEAFF
CDR3nt: TGTGCCAGCAGCTTATCAGAGAACACTGAAGCTTTCTTT
j_gene: TRBJ1-1
d_gene: NA
v_gene: TRBV7-6
abundance: few

CDR3aa: CASSHLQGVLNF
CDR3nt: TGTGCCAGCAGCCATTTACAGGGAGTTCTCAACTTC
j_gene: TRBJ2-5
d_gene: NA
v_gene: TRBV7-9
abundance: NA

CDR3aa: CASSVTTGDSEKLFF
CDR3nt: TGTGCCAGCAGCGTCACGACAGGGGATAGTGAAAAACTGTTTTTT
j_gene: TRBJ1-4
d_gene: TRBD1
v_gene: TRBV9
abundance: NA

CDR3aa: CASRGSSSGSYNEQFF
CDR3nt: TGTGCCAGTAGGGGTTCGTCTAGCGGATCCTACAATGAGCAGTTCTTC
j_gene: TRBJ2-1
d_gene: TRBD2
v_gene: TRBV19
abundance: once

CDR3aa: CASSHGTASSTDTQYF
CDR3nt: TGTGCCAGCAGCCACGGGACAGCATCTAGCACAGATACGCAGTATTTT
j_gene: TRBJ2-3
d_gene: TRBD1
v_gene: TRBV7-9
abundance: NA

CDR3aa: CAWRARGYGYTF
CDR3nt: TGTGCCTGGAGGGCCAGGGGCTATGGCTACACCTTC
j_gene: TRBJ1-2
d_gene: NA
v_gene: TRBV30
abundance: NA

CDR3aa: CASSSLLGQGNEQYF
CDR3nt: TGTGCCAGCAGCTCCTTGCTTGGGCAGGGGAACGAGCAGTACTTC
j_gene: TRBJ2-7
d_gene: NA
v_gene: TRBV7-8
abundance: NA

CDR3aa: CASSVDRAKTQYF
CDR3nt: TGTGCCAGTAGTGTCGACAGGGCAAAGACCCAGTACTTC
j_gene: TRBJ2-5
d_gene: TRBD1
v_gene: TRBV19
abundance: NA

CDR3aa: CASSLDGRGSYNEQFF
CDR3nt: TGTGCCAGCAGCTTAGATGGCAGGGGATCGTACAATGAGCAGTTCTTC
j_gene: TRBJ2-1
d_gene: NA
v_gene: TRBV11-3
abundance: NA

CDR3aa: CAWSLTGGLSPYF
CDR3nt: TGTGCCTGGAGCCTAACAGGGGGCCTGTCCCCGTACTTC
j_gene: TRBJ2-7
d_gene: TRBD1
v_gene: TRBV30
abundance: once

CDR3aa: CASSTPGLGGTEAFF
CDR3nt: TGTGCCAGCAGCACCCCCGGGTTGGGGGGAACTGAAGCTTTCTTT
j_gene: TRBJ1-1
d_gene: NA
v_gene: TRBV3-1/TRBV3-2
abundance: NA

CDR3aa: CASSLRGGGESPLHF
CDR3nt: TGTGCCAGCTCACTGAGGGGTGGAGGGGAATCACCCCTCCACTTT
j_gene: TRBJ1-6
d_gene: NA
v_gene: TRBV18
abundance: NA

CDR3aa: CSVEDFGETQYF
CDR3nt: TGCAGCGTTGAGGACTTTGGGGAGACCCAGTACTTC
j_gene: TRBJ2-5
d_gene: NA
v_gene: TRBV29-1
abundance: NA

CDR3aa: CASSKGRGRPKKLLAKNIQYF
CDR3nt: TGTGCCAGCAGCAAAGGGAGGGGGCGGCCCAAAAAACTTCTAGCCAAAAACATTCAGTACTTC
j_gene: TRBJ2-4
d_gene: NA
v_gene: TRBV21-1
abundance: NA

CDR3aa: CASLGGLEKLFF
CDR3nt: TGTGCCAGCCTCGGGGGGCTTGAAAAACTGTTTTTT
j_gene: TRBJ1-4
d_gene: NA
v_gene: TRBV28
abundance: NA

CDR3aa: CASRPGQGNYEQYF
CDR3nt: TGTGCCAGCAGACCGGGACAGGGAAACTACGAGCAGTACTTC
j_gene: TRBJ2-7
d_gene: TRBD1
v_gene: TRBV3-1/TRBV3-2
abundance: NA

CDR3aa: CAWTLGGVSTEAFF
CDR3nt: TGTGCCTGGACCCTCGGCGGGGTTAGCACTGAAGCTTTCTTT
j_gene: TRBJ1-1
d_gene: NA
v_gene: TRBV30
abundance: NA